One and the same sample provided the 24 T cell receptor beta chains below, sequenced in a study of graft-versus-host responses after intestinal transplantation. Assay used: immunoSEQ multiplex PCR; TCRdb lists only in-frame clones, some missing. Counted here are 45,000 or so clones, roughly 90% occurring once; the ten biggest clones make up 4.4%. The sequencing used PBMCs, collected 524 days after transplant. The receptors derive from a human patient who received an intestinal transplant, so some T cells may come from the graft donor.

This clone has just one count. This sequence joins TRBV7-9 and TRBJ1-2; 10 nucleotides agree with TRBD1. Germline trimming cut 3 bases from V and 1 base from J; bases unmatched to any gene: 5. This CDR3 contains 16 residues. Germline CDR1 is SEHNR and CDR2 is FQNEAQ (reference sequence). The CDR3 reads CASSFGTGDLNYGYTF. CDR3 nucleotides: TGTGCCAGCAGCTTCGGGACAGGGGACCTTAACTATGGCTACACCTTC. Filled out from reference TRBV7-9 and TRBJ1-2, the complete variable domain reads DTGVSQNPRHKITKRGQNVTFRCDPISEHNRLYWYRQTLGQGPEFLTYFQNEAQLEKSRLLSDRFSAERPKGSFSTLEIQRTEQGDSAMYLCASSFGTGDLNYGYTFGSGTRLTVV.

For the CDR3, the DNA is TGCGCCAGCAGCTTGGGGGCTAGGGGCGAGCAGTTCTTC. As protein: CASSLGARGEQFF. The V gene is TRBV5-1, the J gene TRBJ2-1; D may be TRBD1 (5 bases). This CDR3 region has 13 residues. The germline gives CDR1 SGHRS, CDR2 YFSETQ. Trimming shortened V by 0 bases and J by 10 bases, and 11 bases separated the two germline ends.

This chain connects TRBV6-1 to TRBJ2-1, with D possibly TRBD2 on 6 matching bases. The CDR3 is made up of 13 amino acids. Germline V gene lookup returns CDR1 MNHNS and CDR2 SASEGT. V lost 2 bases and J lost 8, with 10 bases in between. The CDR3 DNA reads TGTGCCAGCAGTGAAATCCGGGGGTATGAGCAGTTCTTC. This gives the protein CASSEIRGYEQFF.

V gene TRBV4-1 combines with J gene TRBJ1-4, with 9 bases lining up with TRBD1. The germline V gene has CDR1 MGHRA and CDR2 YSYEKL. CDR3 length: 16 residues. With 4 bases clipped from V and 8 bases from J, the junction kept 11 bases outside the gene matches. The CDR3 loop reads CASSPERQGVWEKLFF. The DNA for the CDR3 is TGCGCCAGCAGCCCCGAGCGACAGGGGGTTTGGGAAAAACTGTTTTTT.

The gene calls are TRBV30 and TRBJ1-5; 7 bases are a match to TRBD1. The CDR3 has 13 residues. The germline CDR1 and CDR2 sequences are GTSNPN and SVGIG (reference sequence). V shed 2 bases, J shed 6 bases, and the junction held 4 bases outside the gene matches. The CDR3 reads CAWSIDRVQPQHF. The DNA for the CDR3 is TGTGCCTGGAGTATTGACAGGGTTCAGCCCCAGCATTTT.

This chain links TRBV27 with TRBJ2-3; either TRBD1 or TRBD2 may supply D (5 bases each). Germline values: CDR1 MNHEY, CDR2 SMNVEV (reference sequence). The CDR3 is 15 amino acids. V lost 5 bases to trimming and J lost 6 bases, with 18 bases between them. The CDR3 protein is CASSLTGTRYDTQYF. The CDR3 DNA is TGTGCCAGCAGTCTTACCGGGACCCGATACGATACGCAGTATTTT.

V gene TRBV19 combines with J gene TRBJ1-1; 8 nucleotides align to TRBD1. The CDR3 length is 13 residues. Trimming removed 6 bases from V and 3 bases from J; junction bases left unmatched: 3. Germline CDR1 is LNHDA and CDR2 is SQIVND (reference sequence). CDR3 DNA sequence: TGTGCCAGTAGCATGGACAGGGACACTGAAGCTTTCTTT. Translated, it gives CASSMDRDTEAFF.

The chain uses TRBV28 and TRBJ2-1; D may be TRBD2 (5 bases). Per germline, CDR1 MDHEN and CDR2 SYDVKM. Between the trimmed V and J ends, which lost 3 bases and 9 bases, there was a span of 9 bases. The CDR3 has 12 residues. The CDR3, as DNA: TGTGCCAGCAGTTTGACGGGGATTGAGCAGTTCTTC. Its translation: CASSLTGIEQFF.

This chain uses TRBV27 with TRBJ2-7; a possible D gene is TRBD2 (6 bases). Germline V gene data show CDR1 as MNHEY and CDR2 as SMNVEV (reference sequence). V lost 3 bases, J lost 3 bases, and 12 bases lay in between. This CDR3 is 14 amino acids long. CDR3 loop: CASSFQLEGYEQYF. CDR3 coding DNA: TGTGCCAGCAGTTTTCAACTGGAGGGCTACGAGCAGTACTTC.

The chain employs TRBV18 and TRBJ2-7; D may match TRBD1 or TRBD2 (5 bases each). The CDR3 sequence is 15 residues long. Germline loops: CDR1 KGHSH, CDR2 LQKENI. The V end lost 2 bases, the J end lost 0 bases, and 11 bases lay between the germline ends. This chain's CDR3 is CASSPEGRASYEQYF. The DNA of the CDR3 is TGTGCCAGCTCACCAGAGGGCAGGGCCTCCTACGAGCAGTACTTC.

The chain has TRBV6-4 and TRBJ2-7; D perhaps matches TRBD1 (5 bases). V was cut by 0 bases and J by 3 bases, with 6 bases left in between. Germline-derived CDR1 and CDR2 are MRHNA and SNTAGT. This CDR3 has 13 amino acids. The CDR3 DNA reads as TGTGCCAGCAGTGACTCTGACAGCTACGAGCAGTACTTC. This gives the protein CASSDSDSYEQYF.

The rearrangement uses TRBV6-6 and TRBJ1-2, with 10 bases matching TRBD1. Germline V gene data show CDR1 as MNHNY and CDR2 as SVGAGI (reference sequence). The CDR3 loop spans 14 amino acids. J was trimmed by 7 bases and V by 7 bases; bases with no gene match: 9. CDR3 sequence reads: CASTESGTGVGYTF. DNA for the CDR3: TGTGCCAGCACCGAATCCGGGACAGGGGTTGGCTACACCTTC.

The rearrangement links TRBV28 to TRBJ2-3, with D perhaps matching TRBD2 (7 bases). Germline-derived CDR1 and CDR2 are MDHEN and SYDVKM. This CDR3 is 13 amino acids long. Trimming left V 9 bases short and J 5 bases short, with 15 bases between. CDR3 nucleotides: TGTGCCAGTGGGGGGGGCCAAGGAGATACGCAGTATTTT. Amino acid sequence: CASGGGQGDTQYF.

The chain is built from TRBV11-3 and TRBJ1-5; TRBD1 might be the D (5 bases). The germline gives CDR1 SGHNT, CDR2 YENEEA. The length of the CDR3 is 14 residues. The V and J ends lost 5 bases and 1 base respectively, with 9 bases between them. In DNA, the CDR3 is TGTGCCAGCAGCGGGACGGAGAGCAATCAGCCCCAGCATTTT. This translates into CASSGTESNQPQHF.

CDR3 nucleotides: TGTGCCAGCAGCTTAGGAGGGATCGCGAATTGGAATGAGCAGTTCTTC. Translated, it gives CASSLGGIANWNEQFF. The rearrangement links TRBV7-2 to TRBJ2-1; possible D gene TRBD2, 5 bases. V was pared by 1 base and J by 7 bases, with 17 bases between. The CDR3 runs 16 residues. Germline CDR1 reads SGHTA; CDR2 reads FQGNSA.

This chain links TRBV18 with TRBJ2-5, with 12 bases matching TRBD2. CDR3 length: 19 amino acids. J lost 1 base, V lost 0 bases, and 9 bases had no gene match. Per germline, CDR1 KGHSH and CDR2 LQKENI. The CDR3 DNA reads as TGTGCCAGCTCACCACCTAGGACTAGCGGGACCCAGAGCCAAGAGACCCAGTACTTC. As protein: CASSPPRTSGTQSQETQYF.

V and J are TRBV7-6 and TRBJ2-1; D may be TRBD2 (6 bases). CDR1 is SGHVS and CDR2 is FNYEAQ in the germline V gene. V was clipped by 5 bases and J by 7 bases, with 15 bases between them. This CDR3 contains 14 residues. CDR3 region: CASSPDSRGNEQFF. In DNA, the CDR3 is TGTGCCAGCAGCCCCGACAGTCGGGGGAATGAGCAGTTCTTC.

The V call is TRBV29-1, the J call TRBJ2-3; D remains unclear. This CDR3 region has 12 residues. V lost 3 bases to trimming and J lost 7 bases, with 11 bases between them. Germline CDR1 reads SQVTM; CDR2 reads ANQGSEA. The CDR3, as DNA: TGCAGCGTTGATAAAACCTCGAATACGCAGTATTTT. It codes for CSVDKTSNTQYF.

To note about this clone: A read error may produce the germline difference seen at one junction end. Other DNA sequences within the sample encode an identical CDR3. The V gene is TRBV4-1, the J gene TRBJ1-5; unclear D gene. This CDR3 is 13 amino acids long. Germline V lookup: CDR1 MGHRA, CDR2 YSYEKL. CDR3 in amino acids: CASSPGRREPQHF. The DNA of the CDR3 is TGTGCCAGCAGCCCTGGGCGGCGGGAGCCCCAGCATTTT.

This rearrangement joins TRBV28 to TRBJ1-1; no clear D. CDR1 MDHEN and CDR2 SYDVKM come from the germline V gene. The CDR3 has 15 amino acids. V shed 5 bases and J shed 0 bases, with 13 bases lying between them. CDR3 nucleotide sequence: TGTGCCAGCAGTCTCGGCGGAATACTGAACACTGAAGCTTTCTTT. Translating it yields CASSLGGILNTEAFF.

In its sample, this clone was seen a few times. The chain has TRBV5-1 and TRBJ2-2; D is unresolved. Germline assignment: CDR1 SGHRS and CDR2 YFSETQ. The CDR3 consists of 14 residues. V lost 0 bases, J lost 3 bases, and 6 bases lay in between. CDR3 DNA sequence: TGCGCCAGCAGCTTGGTGGGTTACACCGGGGAGCTGTTTTTT. Protein product: CASSLVGYTGELFF.

CDR3 sequence: CASSYTGNYGYTF. In DNA form, the CDR3 reads TGTGCCAGCAGTTATACAGGAAACTATGGCTACACCTTC. The chain employs TRBV6-5 and TRBJ1-2, with D maybe TRBD1 (5 bases). The V and J ends lost 3 bases and 2 bases respectively, with 7 bases between them. The CDR3 has 13 residues. Germline CDR1 and CDR2: MNHEY and SVGAGI.

The chain combines TRBV27 with TRBJ2-3; TRBD1 might be the D (5 bases). The CDR3 is 13 residues long. The germline V gene has CDR1 MNHEY and CDR2 SMNVEV (reference sequence). Trimming cost V 10 bases and J 0 bases, with 11 bases left between them. CDR3 sequence: CATQDISTDTQYF. The DNA of the CDR3 is TGTGCCACACAGGACATTAGCACAGATACGCAGTATTTT.

The V call is TRBV30, the J call TRBJ1-3; maybe TRBD1 (5 bases). Trimming cost V 2 bases and J 5 bases, with 13 bases left between them. Germline CDR1 reads GTSNPN; CDR2 reads SVGIG (reference sequence). The CDR3 runs 14 residues. CDR3 residues: CAWSSGVQRNTIYF. For the CDR3, the DNA is TGTGCCTGGAGTTCGGGGGTTCAGAGAAACACCATATATTTT.